This T cell receptor (beta chain) comes out of a study of a mutant IDH1 vaccine in newly diagnosed glioma. Study-level background: First vaccine doses came 4-6 weeks after radiotherapy alone, or with temozolomide cycles.

General study results and limits: The authors found pseudoprogression apparently unrelated to changes in top peripheral T cell clonotypes.

Documented time point: week 11, during vaccination. Vaccination used 300 ug of mutant IDH1 20-mer peptide per dose, with topical imiquimod. Profiled with immunoSEQ multiplex PCR; TCRdb holds only in-frame clones, not every one. Of about 67,000 clones listed, around 91% were seen once; the top ten hold 1.9%. Comment on this clone: Its antigen is undetermined.

V dropped 7 bases and J dropped 0; count of bases not matched to a gene: 7. From germline, CDR1 is ENHRY and CDR2 SYGVKD. The CDR3 consists of 15 residues. This sequence originates from a man aged 35 to 55 with glioma. This specimen consisted of PBMCs, obtained from a glioma patient whose treatment included an IDH1 peptide vaccine. The genes are TRBV10-3 and TRBJ2-3; TRBD1 matches at 7 bases. CDR3 sequence reads: CAIKYRDRSTDTQYF. The CDR3 DNA reads as TGTGCCATCAAATATCGGGACAGAAGCACAGATACGCAGTATTTT.